Listed here is a single T cell receptor (beta chain). Its target is not known. This entry comes from a study of cytomegalovirus exposure and HLA in healthy donors. Study conclusions and caveats: Because they were indistinguishable, some V segments, including TRBV6-2 and TRBV6-3, were excluded. For presence/absence analyses, sequencing depth was assumed to be roughly uniform across donors.

Amplification used 60 Vbeta primers and 13 Jbeta primers. Clones were read by immunoSEQ multiplex PCR, and TCRdb kept only the in-frame ones, dropping some. This sample's table has about 120,000 clones. V lost 6 bases and J lost 2, with 17 bases in between. Germline V CDR1 and CDR2: MDHEN, SYDVKM. There are 15 residues in the CDR3. This TCR derives from a man between 25 and 39 years old in good health and CMV-seronegative. The source material was PBMCs. V and J are TRBV28 and TRBJ2-7, with D possibly TRBD2 on 6 matching bases. The CDR3 sequence: CASRPGLPGAYEQYF. CDR3 DNA: TGTGCCAGCAGACCGGGACTCCCGGGTGCCTACGAGCAGTACTTC. Together with reference TRBV28 and TRBJ2-7, the CDR3 gives the full variable domain: DVKVTQSSRYLVKRTGEKVFLECVQDMDHENMFWYRQDPGLGLRLIYFSYDVKMKEKGDIPEGYSVSREKKERFSLILESASTNQTSMYLCASRPGLPGAYEQYFGPGTRLTVT.